Listed below are T cell receptor beta chains from one sample, sequenced in a study of early T cells in non-severe SARS-CoV-2 infection. Each CDR3 protein gets one entry after TCRdb re-called the 5' RACE reads with MiXCR. The sample has about 58,000 distinct CDR3 sequences, roughly 13% seen once. Sequencing was carried out using whole blood. Receptor source: an adult who was a healthcare worker with PCR-confirmed SARS-CoV-2 infection or an uninfected control (not recorded which). CDR3s include the opening cysteine and the closing phenylalanine or tryptophan. A D gene is named only where the DNA matches it firmly. Clone size, where shown, is once, few, many, or a class for clones that have expanded.

v_call	d_call	clone_size	j_call	cdr3_nt	cdr3_aa
TRBV29-1	.	.	TRBJ1-4	TGCAGCGTTGAAGACTCAGGAGATGAAAAACTGTTTTTT	CSVEDSGDEKLFF
TRBV7-8	.	many	TRBJ1-3	TGTGCCAGCACCGTAGACGGACTCTCTGGAAACACCATATATTTT	CASTVDGLSGNTIYF
TRBV20-1	.	many	TRBJ1-1	TGCAGTGCTAGAGATTCGTGGATATTGAACACTGAAGCTTTCTTT	CSARDSWILNTEAFF
TRBV7-6	TRBD2	many	TRBJ2-5	TGTGCCAGCAGCCAATGGACTAGCGGGAGGCTCGGAGAAGAGACCCAGTACTTC	CASSQWTSGRLGEETQYF
TRBV20-1	TRBD2	.	TRBJ2-1	TGCAGTGCTAGAGCCCGACTAGCGGGAATCAATGAGCAGTTCTTC	CSARARLAGINEQFF
TRBV27	.	.	TRBJ2-1	TGTGCCAGCAGTTCTCTGAATGAGCAGTTCTTC	CASSSLNEQFF
TRBV29-1	.	many	TRBJ2-7	TGCAGCGTTGTTGGGAACGGCGGGTACGAGCAGTACTTC	CSVVGNGGYEQYF
TRBV9	TRBD1	few	TRBJ1-2	TGTGCCAGCAGCATAACAGGGGGCAATGGCTACACCTTC	CASSITGGNGYTF
TRBV20-1	.	many	TRBJ1-3	TGCAGTGCTAGAGTCAAGGGGGCTGGAAACACCATATATTTT	CSARVKGAGNTIYF
TRBV5-1	.	.	TRBJ2-3	TGCGCCAGCAGCTTGTCGGAACGTACGCAGTATTTT	CASSLSERTQYF
TRBV19	TRBD1	.	TRBJ1-5	TGTGCCAGTAGTGCCCGGGGGGGCCCAGGGGGCTATAGCAATCAGCCCCAGCATTTT	CASSARGGPGGYSNQPQHF
TRBV4-2	.	many	TRBJ1-2	TGTGCCAGCAGCCAAGATCTTGGAGCGGGTGACGATGGCTACACCTTC	CASSQDLGAGDDGYTF
TRBV25-1	.	.	TRBJ1-2	TGTGCCAGCAGTGCAGGGTCTGGCTACACCTTC	CASSAGSGYTF
TRBV7-9	TRBD1	.	TRBJ2-4	TGTGCCAGCAGCGGACAGGGGGGTAGAGACATTCAGTACTTC	CASSGQGGRDIQYF
TRBV28	TRBD2	many	TRBJ2-1	TGTGCCAGCAGTTCCCCGGGAGCGGGGGGGCATCTCGGTGAGCAGTTCTTC	CASSSPGAGGHLGEQFF
TRBV19	.	.	TRBJ2-2	TGTGCCAGTAATCCAGCCGAGGGGCCGGGCACCGGGGAGCTGTTTTTT	CASNPAEGPGTGELFF
TRBV19	.	few	TRBJ2-4	TGTGCCAGTAGGAGAGACGGACTCGCCTACTCGGACAAAAACATTCAGTACTTC	CASRRDGLAYSDKNIQYF
TRBV5-1	.	many	TRBJ2-7	TGCGCCAGCAGCTTGATGGATTCCTACGAGCAGTACTTC	CASSLMDSYEQYF
TRBV4-3	.	many	TRBJ2-7	TGCGCCAGCAGCCAAGGACGGACCTACGAGCAGTACTTC	CASSQGRTYEQYF
TRBV5-1	TRBD1	few	TRBJ2-2	TGCGCCAGCAGCGGGATCGGACAGGGGACCGGGGAGCTGTTTTTT	CASSGIGQGTGELFF
TRBV12-3/TRBV12-4	.	many	TRBJ1-1	TGTGCCAGCAGTTGGGACCGAGGGACTGAAGCTTTCTTT	CASSWDRGTEAFF
TRBV5-1	.	.	TRBJ2-2	TGCGCCAGCGCCACCACCGACACCGGGGGGCTGTTTTTT	CASATTDTGGLFF
TRBV12-3/TRBV12-4	.	many	TRBJ1-1	TGTGCCAGCAGTTTAAGACAGAACACTGAAGCTTTCTTT	CASSLRQNTEAFF
TRBV28	.	.	TRBJ2-4	TGTGCCAGCAGTTTTCAGGGGGCCAAAAACATTCAGTACTTC	CASSFQGAKNIQYF
TRBV10-1	.	.	TRBJ1-3	TGCGCCAGCAGGCCAGCCTCTGGAAACACCATATATTTT	CASRPASGNTIYF
TRBV28	TRBD1	.	TRBJ2-7	TGTGCCAGCAGTTTAGAGGGGGCCGAGCAGTACTTC	CASSLEGAEQYF
TRBV6-5	.	.	TRBJ2-5	TGTGCCAGCAGTTACTCGGCAGGGGTGCGAGAGACCCAGTACTTC	CASSYSAGVRETQYF
TRBV4-2	.	few	TRBJ1-3	TGTGCCAGCAGCCAAGCCTCGACAGGCTCTGGAAACACCATATATTTT	CASSQASTGSGNTIYF
TRBV29-1	TRBD1	many	TRBJ2-5	TGCAGCGCAAACCGGGACAGGGGGCGACGAAGTGAGACCCAGTACTTC	CSANRDRGRRSETQYF
TRBV7-6	TRBD1	many	TRBJ2-1	TGTGCCAGCAGCTTGCCGACCCTACCGGGACAGGTTTACAATGAGCAGTTCTTC	CASSLPTLPGQVYNEQFF